This is a list of T cell receptor beta chains from one sample in a study of blood T cell repertoires in COVID-19. Profiling relied on immunoSEQ multiplex PCR, and the TCRdb table lists in-frame clones only, not all of them. The sample has some 120,000 clones, around 87% seen once. Input material: peripheral blood. Receptor source: a woman in her forties or fifties with acute or convalescent COVID-19. Each CDR3 is given with its conserved first and last residue. A D gene is named only where the DNA matches it firmly. Only some rows state a clone size, as once, few, many or a class for expanded clones.

>.|TRBJ1-4|.|TRBV18
TGTGCCAGCTCACCCCTAACCAATGAAAAACTGTTTTTT
CASSPLTNEKLFF
>.|TRBJ2-7|TRBD1|TRBV9
TGTGCCAGCAGCGCGACAGGGCGCGAGCAGTACTTC
CASSATGREQYF
>.|TRBJ2-7|.|TRBV12-3/TRBV12-4
TGTGCCAGCAGCCCAGACTTAAACTACGAGCAGTACTTC
CASSPDLNYEQYF
>.|TRBJ2-1|.|TRBV24-1
TGTGCCACCAGCCCCGGGACCTACAATGAGCAGTTCTTC
CATSPGTYNEQFF
>.|TRBJ2-5|TRBD2|TRBV6-5
TGTGCCAGCAGTTCATCGGGGGGAGCAGAGACCCAGTACTTC
CASSSSGGAETQYF
>.|TRBJ2-3|TRBD2|TRBV10-3
TGTGCCATCACTAGCGGTAACCCAGATACGCAGTATTTT
CAITSGNPDTQYF
>.|TRBJ2-3|TRBD2|TRBV6-5
TGTGCCAGCAGCGGGAGCCAGCGGGAGACCGATACGCAGTATTTT
CASSGSQRETDTQYF
>.|TRBJ2-7|.|TRBV25-1
TGTGCCAGCAGCGAACCGAGCTCCTACGAGCAGTACTTC
CASSEPSSYEQYF
>.|TRBJ2-7|TRBD2|TRBV5-1
TGCGCCAGCAGCTTGATTCTTAGCGGGAACGAGCAGTACTTC
CASSLILSGNEQYF
>.|TRBJ2-1|.|TRBV5-4
TGTGCCAGCAGCTTGGATCGAACAGGCCACAATGAGCAGTTCTTC
CASSLDRTGHNEQFF
>.|TRBJ2-3|.|TRBV5-1
TGCGCCAGCAGCGGGCCGGGGAGAAGGTTCCCCTCTACGCAGTATTTT
CASSGPGRRFPSTQYF
>once|TRBJ1-1|TRBD1|TRBV19
TGTGCCAGTAGCCTGGGACAGCAAGAAGCTTTCTTT
CASSLGQQEAFF
>.|TRBJ1-4|TRBD1|TRBV10-3
TGTGCCATCAGTGAGCTCGACAGGGGAAAGGAAAAACTGTTTTTT
CAISELDRGKEKLFF
>.|TRBJ1-2|TRBD1|TRBV4-2
TGTGCCAGCAGCCAAGATTCAGGGGGCTGGAGCTACACCTTC
CASSQDSGGWSYTF
>.|TRBJ1-1|TRBD1|TRBV18
TGTGCCAGCTCACCACTGGACAGGGATACTGAAGCTTTCTTT
CASSPLDRDTEAFF
>.|TRBJ2-2|TRBD2|TRBV7-3
TGTGCCAGCAGCCCAGACTCTAGCGGGGGACCTAACACCGGGGAGCTGTTTTTT
CASSPDSSGGPNTGELFF
>.|TRBJ2-1|TRBD1|TRBV27
TGTGCCAGCAGCTTACAGGGGAATGAGCAGTTCTTC
CASSLQGNEQFF
>.|TRBJ2-1|TRBD2|TRBV7-2
TGTGCCAGCAGCAGGGCCGGGACTAACTCCAATGAGCAGTTCTTC
CASSRAGTNSNEQFF
>.|TRBJ1-1|TRBD1|TRBV19
TGTGCCAGTAGCCTTAGGGGGCCCGTGGGCCTTAGCACTGAAGCTTTCTTT
CASSLRGPVGLSTEAFF
>.|TRBJ1-1|.|TRBV10-3
TGTGCCATCAGCAGGGGTACTGAAGCTTTCTTT
CAISRGTEAFF
>once|TRBJ2-7|.|TRBV6-6
TGTGCCAGCAGTCGATCGACAGACTCCTACGAGCAGTACTTC
CASSRSTDSYEQYF
>once|TRBJ2-1|.|TRBV2
TGTGCCAGCAAACGGGTCATCTACAATGAGCAGTTCTTC
CASKRVIYNEQFF
>.|TRBJ2-1|TRBD2|TRBV19
TGTGCCAGTACCGGCGGGGGGGGCGCCTACAATGAGCAGTTCTTC
CASTGGGGAYNEQFF
>.|TRBJ2-1|TRBD2|TRBV24-1
TGTGCCACCGCCAGCTCCAGCGGGGACCACAATGAGCAGTTCTTC
CATASSSGDHNEQFF
>.|TRBJ2-2|.|TRBV29-1
TGCAGCGTGCTCGACAATCGAGAGAACACCGGGGAGCTGTTTTTT
CSVLDNRENTGELFF
>.|TRBJ2-2|TRBD2|TRBV2
TGTGCCAGCAGGTTACTAGCGGGGCCGAACACCGGGGAGCTGTTTTTT
CASRLLAGPNTGELFF
>.|TRBJ2-7|TRBD2|TRBV30
TGTGCCTGGAGGGGGACTAGAACCGGGCAGTACTTC
CAWRGTRTGQYF
>.|TRBJ1-3|.|TRBV7-2
TGTGCCAGCAGCCCTCAGGGGCCCGCTAATGGAAACACCATATATTTT
CASSPQGPANGNTIYF
>.|TRBJ2-7|.|TRBV5-8
TGTGCCAGCGCACCGTGGGGGGTTGAAGAGCAGTACTTC
CASAPWGVEEQYF
>.|TRBJ1-1|.|TRBV18
TGTGCCAGCTCACCGTCGGCCGAAACGGGCACTGAAGCTTTCTTT
CASSPSAETGTEAFF
>.|TRBJ2-7|.|TRBV19
TGTGCCAGTAGCCGCTATAGCGGAACCTACGAGCAGTACTTC
CASSRYSGTYEQYF
>few|TRBJ1-6|.|TRBV7-9
TGTGCCAGCAGCTTAGGGAGCTCCTATAATTCACCCCTCCACTTT
CASSLGSSYNSPLHF
>.|TRBJ2-2|.|TRBV18
TGTGCCAGCTCACCTCCCGACAGACCTGAGCTGTTTTTT
CASSPPDRPELFF
>.|TRBJ2-3|TRBD1|TRBV7-8
TGTGCCAGCAGTTCCGGGACAGGGGGAAGAGGTACGCAGTATTTT
CASSSGTGGRGTQYF
>.|TRBJ1-2|.|TRBV6-2/TRBV6-3
TGTGCCAGCAGCCAAATGCAACAGCCTACGGATAGCTACACCTTC
CASSQMQQPTDSYTF
>.|TRBJ1-6|TRBD1|TRBV9
TGTGCCAGCAGCGTTTCACCAACCGGGACAGGGGTGAATTCACCCCTCCACTTT
CASSVSPTGTGVNSPLHF
>.|TRBJ1-2|TRBD1|TRBV12-3/TRBV12-4
TGTGCCAGCAGTTTAAAGGGGGCCTATGGCTACACCTTC
CASSLKGAYGYTF
>.|TRBJ2-1|TRBD2|TRBV6-2/TRBV6-3
TGTGCCAGCAGCCAGGGACTAGCGGGAGGCAATGAGCAGTTCTTC
CASSQGLAGGNEQFF
>.|TRBJ1-2|.|TRBV4-3
TGCGCCAGCAGCCTTCTAGCCGGCGGCAGTCGTAACTATGGCTACACCTTC
CASSLLAGGSRNYGYTF
>once|TRBJ2-1|TRBD2|TRBV27
TGTGCCAGCAGTTTATGGCAAGTAACGGGACTAGCGACTTACAATGAGCAGTTCTTC
CASSLWQVTGLATYNEQFF
>.|TRBJ1-4|.|TRBV30
TGTGCCTGGAATGGGAGAACAACTAATGAAAAACTGTTTTTT
CAWNGRTTNEKLFF
>.|TRBJ1-1|.|TRBV7-2
TGTGCCAGCGGGCTATACAGGGTGAGGACTGAAGCTTTCTTT
CASGLYRVRTEAFF
>.|TRBJ2-2|.|TRBV6-2/TRBV6-3
TGTGCCAGCAGCCCTGACAGCTACACCGGGGAGCTGTTTTTT
CASSPDSYTGELFF
>.|TRBJ2-2|TRBD2|TRBV7-2
TGTGCCAGCAGCAGAACCGGGAGGGGCTCGAACACCGGGGAGCTGTTTTTT
CASSRTGRGSNTGELFF
>few|TRBJ1-3|TRBD1|TRBV6-2/TRBV6-3
TGTGCCAGCAGTCAACGCCCGGGACAGTACTCTGGAAACACCATATATTTT
CASSQRPGQYSGNTIYF
>.|TRBJ1-2|.|TRBV3-1/TRBV3-2
TGTGCCAGCAGCCAAAGGACTGAGTATGGCTACACCTTC
CASSQRTEYGYTF
>.|TRBJ1-4|.|TRBV18
TGTGCCAGCTCACCTCGCTCAGGTTTTAATGAAAAACTGTTTTTT
CASSPRSGFNEKLFF
>.|TRBJ1-2|.|TRBV19
TGTGCCAGTAGCCTCGGGCCTCAGGGTGGCTACACCTTC
CASSLGPQGGYTF
>.|TRBJ2-2|TRBD2|TRBV30
TGTGCCTGGAGTGTACGTCCAGCGGGGGCCGGGGAGCTGTTTTTT
CAWSVRPAGAGELFF
>.|TRBJ1-1|.|TRBV28
TGTGCCAGCAGTTCCGGGGGACGGTTAGTGGCTGAAGCTTTCTTT
CASSSGGRLVAEAFF
>few|TRBJ2-4|TRBD2|TRBV15
TGTGCCACCAGCAGCGGGACTAGCGGGATTCTAGCCAAAAACATTCAGTACTTC
CATSSGTSGILAKNIQYF
>.|TRBJ2-7|TRBD2|TRBV24-1
TGTGCCACCAGTCCTCGGGGGGACGAGCAGTACTTC
CATSPRGDEQYF
>.|TRBJ2-2|.|TRBV19
TGTGCCAGTAGTCTCGGGACGGGGGAGACCGGGGAGCTGTTTTTT
CASSLGTGETGELFF
>.|TRBJ2-6|TRBD2|TRBV6-2/TRBV6-3
TGTGCCAGCAGTTACTCAAACAGCGGGAGGGCCTACTCTGGGGCCAACGTCCTGACTTTC
CASSYSNSGRAYSGANVLTF
>.|TRBJ2-3|TRBD2|TRBV7-3
TGTGCCAGCAGCCCGGAACTAGCGGGGGGCACAGATACGCAGTATTTT
CASSPELAGGTDTQYF